Presented here are 2 T cell receptor delta chains from one specimen sequenced in a study of Vδ1+ human thymocytes. The template was reverse-transcribed extracted RNA. Multiplex PCR used pooled V-gene forward primers and a constant-region reverse primer to amplify CDR3s. TCRdb re-called clones from the multiplex PCR reads via CATT. Of some 27,000 delta-chain clones detected, 6% to 8% appear once; the ten largest clones hold 0.8% to 1%. Study outcomes and limitations: Highly polyclonal TRG and TRD repertoires with Gaussian CDR3 length distributions appeared in thymus.

No antigen is known for these receptors. The sequenced sample was Vdelta1+ gamma-delta thymocytes from the thymus. Subset meaning: FACS-sorted CD3+ TCRalphabeta- TCRVdelta1+ TCRVdelta2- thymocytes. These receptors were taken from a girl less than two years old who had congenital heart surgery.

This chain joins TRDV1 and TRDJ1; D not resolved. V was clipped by 3 bases and J by 7 bases, with 12 bases between them. Germline CDR1 and CDR2: TSWWSYY and QGS. The length of the CDR3 is 13 residues. CDR3 amino acids: CALGERHQSKLIF. As DNA, the CDR3 is TGTGCTCTTGGGGAGAGACACCAGTCTAAACTCATCTTT.

This chain connects TRDV1 to TRDJ1; 10 bases fit TRDD3. No J segment appears in TCRdb, so it was assigned here by matching the sequence to germline. The ends lost 3 bases at V and 2 bases at J; junction bases unmatched: 12. The V gene's germline CDR1 is TSWWSYY and CDR2 QGS. This CDR3 is 18 amino acids long. DNA for the CDR3: TGTGCTCTTGGGGAGCACGTGGTACTGGGGGATTTGACCGATAAACTCATCTTT. It is translated as CALGEHVVLGDLTDKLIF.